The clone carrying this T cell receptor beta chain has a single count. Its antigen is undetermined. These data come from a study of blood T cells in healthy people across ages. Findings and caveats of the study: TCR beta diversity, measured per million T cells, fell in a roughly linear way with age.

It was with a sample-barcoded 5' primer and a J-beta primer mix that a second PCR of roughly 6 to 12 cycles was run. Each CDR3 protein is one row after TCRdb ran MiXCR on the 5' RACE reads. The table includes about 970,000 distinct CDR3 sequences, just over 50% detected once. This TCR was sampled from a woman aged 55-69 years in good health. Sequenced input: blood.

The CDR3 bases are TGTGCCAGCAGCGTGCCCCTGACCGACACAGATACGCAGTATTTT. Amino acids: CASSVPLTDTDTQYF. The chain uses TRBV7-9 and TRBJ2-3; no reliable D call. The CDR3 covers 15 residues. V lost 5 bases and J 2 bases, leaving 14 bases between the germline ends. Per germline, CDR1 SEHNR and CDR2 FQNEAQ (reference sequence).